Listed here are 6 T cell receptor beta chains from one sample, sequenced in a study of blood T cell repertoires in COVID-19. Sequencing was performed with immunoSEQ multiplex PCR; in TCRdb, only in-frame clones are kept and a portion is missing. The profile shows 150,000 to 200,000 clones, just over 85% of them singletons. Sequenced sample: peripheral blood. The source is a man over 45 with active or convalescent COVID-19.

The V and J genes are TRBV7-3 and TRBJ2-2, with D perhaps TRBD1 (5 bases). Trimming took off 2 bases at V and 0 bases at J, with 7 bases between the two ends. Germline V gene data show CDR1 as SGHTA and CDR2 as FQGTGA. CDR3 length: 15 residues. The CDR3 spells CASSLLTANTGELFF. The DNA of the CDR3 is TGTGCCAGCAGCTTATTGACAGCGAACACCGGGGAGCTGTTTTTT.

The chain couples TRBV18 to TRBJ2-1; TRBD2 agrees at 9 bases. CDR1 is KGHSH, CDR2 LQKENI, per germline. V was pared by 3 bases and J by 6 bases, with 6 bases of the junction left unmatched. The CDR3 contains 15 residues. The CDR3 is CASSPLAGLSNEQFF. In DNA form, the CDR3 reads TGTGCCAGCTCACCCCTAGCGGGGTTATCCAATGAGCAGTTCTTC.

This rearrangement joins TRBV19 to TRBJ1-4; 7 nucleotides agree with TRBD1. V lost 4 bases to trimming and J lost 0 bases; unmatched junction nucleotides: 5. The CDR3 is 16 residues long. Germline V CDR1 and CDR2: LNHDA, SQIVND (reference sequence). The CDR3 loop is CASSKRDSATNEKLFF. DNA for the CDR3: TGTGCCAGTAGTAAACGGGACAGCGCAACTAATGAAAAACTGTTTTTT. Drawing the rest from reference TRBV19 and TRBJ1-4, the complete variable domain is DGGITQSPKYLFRKEGQNVTLSCEQNLNHDAMYWYRQDPGQGLRLIYYSQIVNDFQKGDIAEGYSVSREKKESFPLTVTSAQKNPTAFYLCASSKRDSATNEKLFFGSGTQLSVL.

The chain uses TRBV30 and TRBJ1-4; 9 nucleotides line up with TRBD1. The germline V gene has CDR1 GTSNPN and CDR2 SVGIG (reference sequence). V shed 2 bases, J shed 0 bases, and the junction held 10 bases outside the gene matches. CDR3 length equals 18 residues. The CDR3 region has the DNA TGTGCCTGGAGTTACGGGACAGGGCTACGGGCAACTAATGAAAAACTGTTTTTT. Its translation: CAWSYGTGLRATNEKLFF.

The chain employs TRBV7-2 and TRBJ1-5; no clear D. CDR3 size: 14 residues. Between the trimmed V and J ends, which lost 3 bases and 2 bases, there was a span of 8 bases. Germline CDR1 and CDR2: SGHTA and FQGNSA. The CDR3: CASSFSGGNQPQHF. Written as DNA, the CDR3 is TGTGCCAGCAGCTTCAGTGGTGGCAATCAGCCCCAGCATTTT.

DNA of the CDR3: TGTGCCAGCAGCCCAGGGGGATCTGGGGCCAACGTCCTGACTTTC. This translates into CASSPGGSGANVLTF. This chain joins TRBV11-2 and TRBJ2-6; 7 bases line up with TRBD1. Germline V lookup: CDR1 SGHAT, CDR2 FQNNGV. The CDR3 extends over 15 amino acids. With 5 bases clipped from V and 1 base from J, the junction kept 2 bases outside the gene matches.